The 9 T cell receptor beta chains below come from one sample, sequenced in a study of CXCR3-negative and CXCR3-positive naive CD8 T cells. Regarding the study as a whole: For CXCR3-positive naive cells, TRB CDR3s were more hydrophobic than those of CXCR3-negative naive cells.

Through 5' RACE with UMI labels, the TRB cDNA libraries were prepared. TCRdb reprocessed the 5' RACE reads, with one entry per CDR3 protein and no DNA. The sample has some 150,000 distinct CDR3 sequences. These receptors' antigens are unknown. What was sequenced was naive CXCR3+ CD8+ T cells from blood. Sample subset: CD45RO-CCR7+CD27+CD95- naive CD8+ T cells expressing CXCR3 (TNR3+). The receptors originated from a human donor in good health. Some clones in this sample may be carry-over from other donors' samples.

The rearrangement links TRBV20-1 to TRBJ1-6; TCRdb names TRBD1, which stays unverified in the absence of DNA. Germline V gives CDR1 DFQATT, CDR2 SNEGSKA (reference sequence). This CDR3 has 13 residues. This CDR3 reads CSANDRGFSPLHF.

This chain's CDR3 is CSVVGSSYEQYF. V usage is TRBV29-1 and J usage is TRBJ2-7. This CDR3 is 12 amino acids long. The germline CDR1 and CDR2 sequences are SQVTM and ANQGSEA.

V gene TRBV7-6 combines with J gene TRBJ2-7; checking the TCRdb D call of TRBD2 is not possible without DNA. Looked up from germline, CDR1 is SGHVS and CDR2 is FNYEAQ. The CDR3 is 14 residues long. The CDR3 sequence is CASSLLGSSHEQYF.

CDR3 amino acids: CASNPPTGPYEQYF. V gene TRBV7-9 combines with J gene TRBJ2-7; the D gene TCRdb calls, TRBD2, cannot be checked with no DNA. CDR1 and CDR2 from the germline V gene are SEHNR and FQNEAQ (reference sequence). This CDR3 comprises 14 residues.

CDR3 loop: CASRWGVLAFF. The gene calls are TRBV27 and TRBJ1-1. Per the germline V gene, CDR1 is MNHEY and CDR2 is SMNVEV (reference sequence). The CDR3 contains 11 residues.

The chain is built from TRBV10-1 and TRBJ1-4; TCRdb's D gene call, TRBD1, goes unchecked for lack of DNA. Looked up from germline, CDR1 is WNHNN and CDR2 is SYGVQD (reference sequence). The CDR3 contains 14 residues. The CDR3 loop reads CASSPGQGNEKLFF.

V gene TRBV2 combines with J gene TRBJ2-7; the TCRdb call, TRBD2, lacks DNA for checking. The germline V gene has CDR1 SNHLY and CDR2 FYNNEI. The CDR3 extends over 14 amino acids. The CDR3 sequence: CASQILAGRDEQYF.

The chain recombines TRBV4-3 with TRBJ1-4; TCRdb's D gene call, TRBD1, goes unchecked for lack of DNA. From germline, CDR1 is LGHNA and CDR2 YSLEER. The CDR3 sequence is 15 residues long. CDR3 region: CASSQAGWDREKLFF.

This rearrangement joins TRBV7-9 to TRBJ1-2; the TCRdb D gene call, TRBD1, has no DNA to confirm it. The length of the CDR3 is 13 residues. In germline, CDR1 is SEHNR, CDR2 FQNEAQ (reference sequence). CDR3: CASTKQDNYGYTF. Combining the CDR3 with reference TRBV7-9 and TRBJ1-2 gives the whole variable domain DTGVSQNPRHKITKRGQNVTFRCDPISEHNRLYWYRQTLGQGPEFLTYFQNEAQLEKSRLLSDRFSAERPKGSFSTLEIQRTEQGDSAMYLCASTKQDNYGYTFGSGTRLTVV.